This TCR beta chain was observed in a study of T-cell memory formation after mild COVID-19. Findings and limits, study-wide: Later expanders leaned CD4+, whereas clones that contracted between day 15 and 85 were balanced CD4/CD8.

The V and J ends lost 7 bases and 4 bases, in that order; junction bases with no gene match: 10. The CDR3 extends over 15 amino acids. With regard to this clonotype: The antigen remains unidentified.

TCRdb reanalysed the 5' RACE reads using MiXCR and keeps one entry per CDR3 protein. Among more than 35,000 distinct CDR3 sequences listed, about 6% were seen once. The sample consisted of PBMCs or a T cell subset sorted from them (not recorded which). The V call is TRBV12-3 or TRBV12-4, the J call TRBJ1-3, with TRBD1 matching 7 bases. The origin of this receptor is an adult who had mild COVID-19 (a few samples of this study predate the infection). Cell type and time point are not known. CDR3 DNA sequence: TGTGCCAGCAATGTCCAGGGGGGTGGAGGAAACACCATATATTTT. Protein sequence: CASNVQGGGGNTIYF.